This TCR beta chain was sequenced for a study of T-cell memory formation after mild COVID-19. V was cut by 6 bases and J by 2 bases, with 12 bases left in between. The CDR3 spans 13 residues. Germline CDR1 reads DFQATT; CDR2 reads SNEGSKA (reference sequence). The study, taken as a whole, reports: Within pre-infection memory, some responding clones were found, suggesting cross-reactive memory joined. Researchers report contracting CD4+ clones mostly in CM and EM, with CD8+ clones in EMRA.

TCRdb itself ran the 5' RACE reads through MiXCR, one entry per CDR3 protein. The sample records hundreds of thousands of distinct CDR3 sequences, roughly an eighth being singletons. Notes on this clonotype: Its specificity is not known.

This chain links TRBV20-1 with TRBJ2-3; maybe TRBD2 (6 bases). The sequencing sample was made of PBMCs or a T cell subset sorted from them (not recorded which). This TCR came from a man aged 18 to 30 who had mild COVID-19 (a few samples of this study predate the infection). Cell type and time point are not known. DNA for the CDR3: TGCAGTGCCCCGGGACTTCTCACAGATACGCAGTATTTT. Translating gives CSAPGLLTDTQYF.